This T cell receptor beta chain was captured in a study of blood T cell repertoires in COVID-19. Study-wide context: T cells, B-cell-depleted T cells, or PBMCs supplied cDNA or gDNA.

Everyone who took part was roughly 18 to 89 years old, and they came from about two dozen US areas. The study assigned cohorts using participant-reported clinical history. Authors' processing steps: Reference gene primer amplification yielded estimated nucleated cell counts. Libraries were prepared by immunoSEQ multiplex PCR; TCRdb keeps only in-frame clonotypes and omits some of them. That table furnishes V, J and clone size, whereas the DNA furnished D and trimming. This table holds roughly 220,000 clones, almost 85% found once. The trim removed 2 bases at V and 4 bases at J, leaving 6 bases unmatched. The length of the CDR3 is 16 residues.

Sequencing was carried out using PBMCs or T cells enriched from blood (not recorded which). The chain is built from TRBV23-1 and TRBJ2-4, with 9 bases that match TRBD1. TRBV23-1 qualifies as an ORF whose function is uncertain. This clonotype was sampled from a man aged 35 to 55 who had recovered from COVID-19. The CDR3 here is CASSQKGGTGKNIQYF. The CDR3, as DNA: TGCGCCAGCAGTCAAAAAGGCGGGACAGGGAAAAACATTCAGTACTTC.